Below, 32 T cell receptor beta chains from the same sample are listed, as sequenced in a study of blood T cell repertoires in COVID-19. Sequencing used immunoSEQ multiplex PCR; TCRdb keeps in-frame clones, though not all of them. The sample holds about 230,000 clones; just over 85% are singletons and the top ten take around 10%. Sequencing used peripheral blood. These receptors came from a man aged 50 to 59 with COVID-19, enrolled during active disease.

Written as DNA, the CDR3 is TGTGCCAGCAGCTTAGATTCGGGGGGGACACCCTATGGCTACACCTTC. Its translation is CASSLDSGGTPYGYTF. The gene calls are TRBV7-2 and TRBJ1-2; possible D gene TRBD1, 6 bases. CDR1 is SGHTA, CDR2 FQGNSA, per germline. The V and J ends lost 1 base and 4 bases respectively, with 16 bases between them. This CDR3 contains 16 residues.

The chain employs TRBV7-8 and TRBJ2-2, with 8 bases matching TRBD1. J was trimmed by 1 base and V by 3 bases; bases with no gene match: 7. Germline values: CDR1 SGHVS, CDR2 FQNEAQ. The CDR3 has 17 residues. The CDR3 sequence is CASSFRGQGENTGELFF. The CDR3 DNA is TGTGCCAGCAGCTTCCGTGGACAGGGCGAGAACACCGGGGAGCTGTTTTTT.

The rearrangement links TRBV24-1 to TRBJ2-1, with TRBD2 identical over 9 bases. This CDR3 contains 16 residues. The ends lost 4 bases at V and 5 bases at J; junction bases unmatched: 8. The germline CDR1 and CDR2 sequences are KGHDR and SFDVKD. CDR3 in DNA: TGTGCCACCAGTGACCCGGGACTAGCAGTACACAATGAGCAGTTCTTC. This codes for CATSDPGLAVHNEQFF.

The table lists this clone with a count of one. The V gene is TRBV12-5, the J gene TRBJ2-7, with 8 bases matching TRBD1. Looked up from germline, CDR1 is LGHNT and CDR2 is FRNRAP. The J segment lost 4 bases and the V segment lost 7 bases, leaving 21 bases of the junction unmatched. The CDR3 extends over 18 amino acids. This CDR3 is CASALKGFGQGKGYEQYF. For the CDR3, the DNA is TGTGCTAGTGCCCTGAAGGGATTCGGACAGGGAAAAGGGTACGAGCAGTACTTC.

This clone was seen more than once but under ten times. The V and J genes are TRBV7-9 and TRBJ2-7, with D possibly TRBD1 on 6 matching bases. Germline CDR1 is SEHNR and CDR2 is FQNEAQ (reference sequence). The CDR3 covers 15 residues. Trimming pared 6 bases from V and 0 bases from J, leaving 15 bases between. The CDR3 sequence: CASRLQGSGSYEQYF. CDR3 sequence (DNA): TGTGCCAGCAGATTACAGGGTTCTGGCTCCTACGAGCAGTACTTC.

The chain carries TRBV27 and TRBJ1-5; tentative D call: TRBD1 (5 bases). CDR1 is MNHEY, CDR2 SMNVEV, per germline (reference sequence). The CDR3 totals 15 residues. V was pared by 6 bases and J by 2 bases, with 14 bases between. The DNA for the CDR3 is TGTGCCAGCAGAGCCTTCACAGGCGGCAATCAGCCCCAGCATTTT. Its translation: CASRAFTGGNQPQHF.

The chain uses TRBV24-1 and TRBJ2-3, with 8 bases aligning to TRBD1. Germline V gene sequence: CDR1 KGHDR, CDR2 SFDVKD. V lost 5 bases, J lost 6 bases, and 15 bases stayed unmatched. The CDR3 totals 17 residues. CDR3 nucleotides: TGTGCCACCAGTGGCGCCCCCGGGACAGGCGTTGAGGATACGCAGTATTTT. It is translated as CATSGAPGTGVEDTQYF.

This clone was counted once. The CDR3: CSVRSDYEDTF. The DNA of the CDR3 is TGCAGCGTTCGATCCGACTATGAAGACACCTTC. The chain is built from TRBV29-1 and TRBJ1-2; D unclear. CDR1 and CDR2 (germline): SQVTM, ANQGSEA. The ends were cut back, 5 bases at V and 12 bases at J, with 16 bases in the middle. The CDR3 is 11 amino acids.

The chain recombines TRBV28 with TRBJ1-6; TRBD1 matches at 7 bases. Germline assignment: CDR1 MDHEN and CDR2 SYDVKM. With V trimmed by 5 bases and J by 9 bases, 7 bases remained unmatched. The CDR3 totals 14 residues. CDR3 amino acids: CASSPGTAGSPLHF. In DNA, the CDR3 is TGTGCCAGCAGTCCCGGGACAGCGGGTTCACCCCTCCACTTT.

The chain joins TRBV5-4 to TRBJ1-3; 11 positions agree with TRBD1. Germline lookup yields CDR1 SGHNT and CDR2 YYREEE (reference sequence). The CDR3 has 15 amino acids. The ends lost 4 bases at V and 3 bases at J; junction bases unmatched: 3. The chain's CDR3 is CASSPGTGGGNTIYF. CDR3 DNA sequence: TGTGCCAGCAGCCCCGGGACAGGGGGTGGAAACACCATATATTTT. The entire variable domain, with the rest obtained from reference TRBV5-4 and TRBJ1-3, is as follows: ETGVTQSPTHLIKTRGQQVTLRCSSQSGHNTVSWYQQALGQGPQFIFQYYREEENGRGNFPPRFSGLQFPNYSSELNVNALELDDSALYLCASSPGTGGGNTIYFGEGSWLTVV.

CDR3 sequence (DNA): TGTGCCAGCCCTGCGACAGGGGCAATCTCTGGAAACACCATATATTTT. Amino acids: CASPATGAISGNTIYF. V is TRBV6-4 and J is TRBJ1-3; TRBD1 aligns across 8 bases. The ends lost 8 bases at V and 0 bases at J; junction bases unmatched: 9. In germline, CDR1 is MRHNA, CDR2 SNTAGT. This CDR3 has 16 amino acids.

V and J are TRBV28 and TRBJ2-1, with TRBD2 matching 12 bases. The CDR3 contains 16 residues. The J segment lost 5 bases and the V segment lost 5 bases, leaving 7 bases of the junction unmatched. CDR1 MDHEN and CDR2 SYDVKM come from the germline V gene. CDR3 coding DNA: TGTGCCAGCAGTGTAACTAGCGGGGGGCTAAACAATGAGCAGTTCTTC. Translating it yields CASSVTSGGLNNEQFF.

The chain is built from TRBV11-2 and TRBJ1-6, with TRBD1 matching over 7 bases. The germline CDR1 and CDR2 sequences are SGHAT and FQNNGV. The length of the CDR3 is 14 residues. With V trimmed by 5 bases and J by 3 bases, 1 base remained unmatched. The CDR3: CASSRTGYNSPLHF. CDR3 DNA sequence: TGTGCCAGCAGCAGGACAGGCTATAATTCACCCCTCCACTTT. Variable domain in full (rest from reference TRBV11-2 and TRBJ1-6): EAGVAQSPRYKIIEKRQSVAFWCNPISGHATLYWYQQILGQGPKLLIQFQNNGVVDDSQLPKDRFSAERLKGVDSTLKIQPAKLEDSAVYLCASSRTGYNSPLHFGNGTRLTVT.

The CDR3 nucleotides are TGTGCCAGCAGCTTGGTGGCTAGCGGGAGCTACGAGCAGTACTTC. It translates to CASSLVASGSYEQYF. V and J are TRBV5-6 and TRBJ2-7; 10 bases line up with TRBD2. The CDR3 is made up of 15 amino acids. V was pared by 0 bases and J by 3 bases, with 3 bases of the junction left unmatched. CDR1 SGHDT and CDR2 YYEEEE come from the germline V gene.

CDR3 nucleotide sequence: TGCGCCAGCAGCTGGAGCGGCTCCTACGAGCAGTACTTC. Translation: CASSWSGSYEQYF. The chain recombines TRBV5-1 with TRBJ2-7, with D possibly matching TRBD2 (5 bases). Germline CDR1 is SGHRS and CDR2 is YFSETQ. This CDR3 region has 13 residues. Trimming removed 3 bases from V and 0 bases from J, with 7 bases in between.

This chain joins TRBV27 and TRBJ1-2, with TRBD1 matching over 8 bases. From germline, CDR1 is MNHEY and CDR2 SMNVEV (reference sequence). V was clipped by 7 bases and J by 2 bases; unmatched bases: 6. The CDR3 length is 14 residues. The CDR3 here is CASTSDRENYGYTF. As DNA, the CDR3 is TGTGCCAGCACCTCGGACAGGGAAAACTATGGCTACACCTTC.

V usage is TRBV7-2 and J usage is TRBJ2-5; 8 bases match TRBD2. The V gene's germline CDR1 is SGHTA and CDR2 FQGNSA. The CDR3 runs to 15 residues. The ends lost 3 bases at V and 1 base at J; junction bases unmatched: 4. The CDR3 here is CASSFSGGLQETQYF. The CDR3 coding sequence is TGTGCCAGCAGCTTCTCGGGGGGGCTCCAAGAGACCCAGTACTTC.

This chain connects TRBV7-3 to TRBJ2-1; 10 nucleotides match TRBD2. After removal of 3 bases from V and 6 bases from J, the junction contained 2 bases not matched to a gene. Germline CDR1 and CDR2: SGHTA and FQGTGA. The CDR3 length is 14 residues. CDR3 DNA sequence: TGTGCCAGCAGCTTGTCTAGCGGGAGCAATGAGCAGTTCTTC. Translated, it gives CASSLSSGSNEQFF.

V usage is TRBV20-1 and J usage is TRBJ2-2; 9 bases are shared with TRBD1. The V segment lost 3 bases and the J segment 5 bases; nucleotides outside the gene matches: 7. The CDR3 loop spans 15 amino acids. CDR1 DFQATT and CDR2 SNEGSKA come from the germline V gene (reference sequence). CDR3 DNA: TGCAGTGCTAGTGCACAGGGGGCGACGACCGGGGAGCTGTTTTTT. Translating gives CSASAQGATTGELFF.

The chain links TRBV6-6 to TRBJ2-3, with D possibly TRBD2 on 5 matching bases. The germline V gene encodes CDR1 MNHNY and CDR2 SVGAGI (reference sequence). The CDR3 has 15 amino acids. Trimming took 7 bases from V and 0 from J, leaving 14 bases between them. CDR3 nucleotide sequence: TGTGCCAGCAATCCACTAGTCTCTAGCACAGATACGCAGTATTTT. It codes for CASNPLVSSTDTQYF.

The chain is built from TRBV2 and TRBJ1-5; a weak D match, TRBD1 (5 bases). The V gene lost 0 bases and the J gene lost 0 bases, with 9 bases spanning the gap. The germline CDR1 and CDR2 sequences are SNHLY and FYNNEI. The CDR3 has 16 residues. Here the CDR3 DNA reads TGTGCCAGCAGTGAAGCGGGGGGGGATAGCAATCAGCCCCAGCATTTT. This translates into CASSEAGGDSNQPQHF.

DNA for the CDR3: TGTGCCAGCAGCTTAGAGCCAGCGGGGGCCTACAATGAGCAGTTCTTC. Protein: CASSLEPAGAYNEQFF. The rearrangement links TRBV11-2 to TRBJ2-1; 8 bases match TRBD2. The CDR3 length is 16 residues. Losses at the gene ends were 0 bases for V and 2 bases for J; bases not matched to a gene: 3. The V gene's germline CDR1 is SGHAT and CDR2 FQNNGV.

The chain couples TRBV6-1 to TRBJ1-3, with 9 bases fitting TRBD1. The CDR3 covers 15 residues. Trimming removed 4 bases from V and 3 bases from J; junction bases left unmatched: 4. Germline CDR1 and CDR2: MNHNS and SASEGT. The CDR3 sequence: CASSVAGQGGNTIYF. CDR3 DNA sequence: TGTGCCAGCAGTGTAGCGGGACAGGGTGGAAACACCATATATTTT.

The chain has TRBV10-3 and TRBJ1-5; possibly TRBD1 for D (5 bases). This CDR3 spans 13 amino acids. Trimming took off 11 bases at V and 3 bases at J, with 14 bases between the two ends. Germline V gives CDR1 ENHRY, CDR2 SYGVKD. This CDR3 reads CAAKPGDNQPQHF. CDR3 DNA: TGTGCCGCCAAACCGGGGGACAATCAGCCCCAGCATTTT.

The chain couples TRBV19 to TRBJ1-1, with D hard to call. Trimming cost V 5 bases and J 5 bases, with 15 bases left between them. The V gene's germline CDR1 is LNHDA and CDR2 SQIVND (reference sequence). This CDR3 region has 14 residues. DNA of the CDR3: TGTGCCAGTAGTCGACACTCCGGGATGACTGAAGCTTTCTTT. This sequence encodes CASSRHSGMTEAFF.

This rearrangement joins TRBV2 to TRBJ1-6; TRBD1 aligns across 8 bases. This CDR3 comprises 14 residues. Trimming took 7 bases from V and 9 from J; bases not matched to a gene: 8. The germline V gene has CDR1 SNHLY and CDR2 FYNNEI. CDR3: CASITDRDSSPLHF. DNA for the CDR3: TGTGCCAGCATTACGGACAGGGACTCTTCACCCCTCCACTTT.

The J gene is TRBJ2-3, the V gene TRBV5-1, with 9 bases identical to TRBD2. CDR3 length: 17 amino acids. Trimming took 0 bases from V and 8 from J; bases not matched to a gene: 13. Germline V gives CDR1 SGHRS, CDR2 YFSETQ. The CDR3 DNA sequence: TGCGCCAGCAGCTTGGCCCCCGGGGTTAGCGGGAGTGGTACGCAGTATTTT. Encoded protein: CASSLAPGVSGSGTQYF.

This chain joins TRBV19 and TRBJ1-5; perhaps TRBD1 as D (6 bases). The CDR3 consists of 15 residues. Germline CDR1 reads LNHDA; CDR2 reads SQIVND (reference sequence). V dropped 6 bases and J dropped 0 bases, with 12 bases sitting between them. CDR3 DNA: TGTGCCAGTAGACAAAGGGGGTATAGCAATCAGCCCCAGCATTTT. This translates into CASRQRGYSNQPQHF.

The V and J genes are TRBV6-5 and TRBJ1-1; unclear D gene. CDR3 size: 13 residues. V dropped 2 bases and J dropped 1 base, with 5 bases sitting between them. CDR1 and CDR2 from the germline V gene are MNHEY and SVGAGI. CDR3 residues: CASSYEGNTEAFF. As DNA, the CDR3 is TGTGCCAGCAGTTACGAGGGGAACACTGAAGCTTTCTTT.

This chain's CDR3 is CASSFPGQGAETQYF. The CDR3 DNA sequence: TGTGCCAGCAGCTTTCCGGGACAGGGGGCAGAGACCCAGTACTTC. The chain couples TRBV7-6 to TRBJ2-5; 12 nucleotides line up with TRBD1. The length of the CDR3 is 15 residues. The V segment lost 3 bases and the J segment 4 bases; nucleotides outside the gene matches: 3. The germline gives CDR1 SGHVS, CDR2 FNYEAQ.

The V gene is TRBV14, the J gene TRBJ2-1; D not certain. CDR1 SGHDN and CDR2 FVKESK come from the germline V gene. The ends were cut back, 4 bases at V and 0 bases at J, with 13 bases in the middle. The CDR3 covers 16 residues. CDR3 protein: CASSLNTHSSYNEQFF. In nucleotides, the CDR3 is TGTGCCAGCAGCCTGAACACGCACAGCTCCTACAATGAGCAGTTCTTC.

The genes are TRBV11-2 and TRBJ2-5, with D possibly TRBD2 on 5 matching bases. The CDR3 spans 15 residues. CDR1 is SGHAT, CDR2 FQNNGV, per germline. V lost 5 bases, J lost 4 bases, and 17 bases lay in between. CDR3 amino acids: CASSGTVLVGETQYF. In DNA form, the CDR3 reads TGTGCCAGCAGCGGCACGGTACTAGTTGGAGAGACCCAGTACTTC.